A single sample gave rise to the 26 T cell receptor beta chains below, sequenced in a study of blood T cell repertoires in COVID-19. TCRdb's table, derived via immunoSEQ multiplex PCR, lists solely in-frame clones and lacks some. The sample lists around 310,000 clones, roughly 89% occurring once. The material sequenced was peripheral blood. Source of these receptors: a woman aged 40 to 49 with COVID-19, enrolled during active disease.

This clone appeared a single time. This chain joins TRBV6-5 and TRBJ1-2, with a tentative D call TRBD1 (5 bases). The germline V gene has CDR1 MNHEY and CDR2 SVGAGI. The CDR3 is made up of 15 amino acids. V lost 0 bases and J 7 bases, leaving 15 bases between the germline ends. The chain's CDR3 is CASSYSDLRRGGYTF. DNA of the CDR3: TGTGCCAGCAGTTACTCGGACTTGAGGAGGGGTGGCTACACCTTC.

The rearrangement uses TRBV7-2 and TRBJ1-6, with D possibly TRBD1 on 5 matching bases. The V and J ends lost 5 bases and 6 bases respectively, with 20 bases between them. Looked up from germline, CDR1 is SGHTA and CDR2 is FQGNSA. This CDR3 is built from 17 residues. Here the CDR3 DNA reads TGTGCCAGCAGCCCTGACGGACATGATGGGTCTAATTCACCCCTCCACTTT. Residues: CASSPDGHDGSNSPLHF.

The V and J genes are TRBV11-2 and TRBJ2-5; 9 bases agree with TRBD2. Germline loops: CDR1 SGHAT, CDR2 FQNNGV. The CDR3 runs to 15 residues. V lost 2 bases and J lost 0; bases outside the gene matches: 1. CDR3 bases: TGTGCCAGCAGCTTAAGCGGGGGGTACCAAGAGACCCAGTACTTC. This gives the protein CASSLSGGYQETQYF. The complete variable domain, with remaining parts taken from reference TRBV11-2 and TRBJ2-5, reads EAGVAQSPRYKIIEKRQSVAFWCNPISGHATLYWYQQILGQGPKLLIQFQNNGVVDDSQLPKDRFSAERLKGVDSTLKIQPAKLEDSAVYLCASSLSGGYQETQYFGPGTRLLVL.

This clone occurred a few times. The gene calls are TRBV9 and TRBJ1-2, with TRBD1 as a possible D gene (5 bases). Trimming left V 3 bases short and J 4 bases short, with 16 bases between. CDR1 is SGDLS, CDR2 YYNGEE, per germline. CDR3 length: 15 amino acids. Here the CDR3 reads CASSAPPTGTYGYTF. Here the CDR3 DNA reads TGTGCCAGCAGCGCTCCCCCCACAGGAACCTATGGCTACACCTTC.

This clone is a singleton in its sample. The V call is TRBV19, the J call TRBJ2-2, with TRBD2 matching over 8 bases. The V gene's germline CDR1 is LNHDA and CDR2 SQIVND (reference sequence). With 4 bases clipped from V and 6 bases from J, the junction kept 7 bases outside the gene matches. This CDR3 is 15 amino acids long. The DNA of the CDR3 is TGTGCCAGTAGTACCGGACTAGCCAGCGCCGGGGAGCTGTTTTTT. Translating it yields CASSTGLASAGELFF.

The genes are TRBV2 and TRBJ2-1, with D perhaps matching TRBD2 (6 bases). V was clipped by 4 bases and J by 5 bases, with 9 bases between them. Germline lookup yields CDR1 SNHLY and CDR2 FYNNEI. The CDR3 is made up of 13 amino acids. CDR3 DNA: TGTGCCAGCAGTGCGACTAGTAACAATGAGCAGTTCTTC. Protein sequence: CASSATSNNEQFF. Supplemented by reference TRBV2 and TRBJ2-1, the full variable domain reads EPEVTQTPSHQVTQMGQEVILRCVPISNHLYFYWYRQILGQKVEFLVSFYNNEISEKSEIFDDQFSVERPDGSNFTLKIRSTKLEDSAMYFCASSATSNNEQFFGPGTRLTVL.

This chain uses TRBV19 with TRBJ1-6; no reliable D call. The CDR3 has 19 residues. V was shortened by 3 bases and J by 0 bases, with 18 bases between the two germline ends. Germline V lookup: CDR1 LNHDA, CDR2 SQIVND (reference sequence). CDR3 nucleotides: TGTGCCAGTAGTATGGTCTTTGGGCAGTCAAGCTCCTATAATTCACCCCTCCACTTT. It is translated as CASSMVFGQSSSYNSPLHF. The full variable domain, with the rest looked up from reference TRBV19 and TRBJ1-6, is DGGITQSPKYLFRKEGQNVTLSCEQNLNHDAMYWYRQDPGQGLRLIYYSQIVNDFQKGDIAEGYSVSREKKESFPLTVTSAQKNPTAFYLCASSMVFGQSSSYNSPLHFGNGTRLTVT.

V usage is TRBV7-2 and J usage is TRBJ2-1; D is unresolved. V shed 5 bases and J shed 6 bases, with 14 bases lying between them. This CDR3 contains 14 residues. Germline V lookup: CDR1 SGHTA, CDR2 FQGNSA. CDR3 nucleotides: TGTGCCAGCAGCACTGTAACAGTCCCCAATGAGCAGTTCTTC. It is translated as CASSTVTVPNEQFF.

The rearrangement links TRBV29-1 to TRBJ1-1; D perhaps matches TRBD1 (6 bases). CDR1 is SQVTM and CDR2 is ANQGSEA in the germline V gene. CDR3 length: 14 residues. V lost 7 bases and J lost 1, with 16 bases in between. The CDR3 is CSGTGLGPNTEAFF. Written as DNA, the CDR3 is TGCAGCGGCACAGGGTTAGGACCGAACACTGAAGCTTTCTTT.

The chain employs TRBV4-1 and TRBJ2-1; possibly TRBD1 for D (6 bases). V lost 4 bases and J lost 9, with 19 bases in between. Germline assignment: CDR1 MGHRA and CDR2 YSYEKL. The CDR3 totals 15 residues. The CDR3 loop reads CASSPPRAGVGEQFF. The CDR3 nucleotides are TGCGCCAGCAGCCCTCCACGGGCAGGGGTAGGTGAGCAGTTCTTC.

The genes are TRBV12-2 and TRBJ2-7; the table's D call, TRBD2, has no DNA check behind it. TRBV12-2 is a pseudogene locus. CDR3 length: 12 residues. This CDR3 is CVSRSPLGLEYF. DNA for the CDR3: TGTGTAAGTCGCTCCCCTCTAGGCCTTGAGTACTTC.

The chain is built from TRBV9 and TRBJ2-2; D unclear. The CDR3 loop spans 15 amino acids. V was clipped by 2 bases and J by 0 bases, with 8 bases between them. Germline CDR1 is SGDLS and CDR2 is YYNGEE. CDR3 bases: TGTGCCAGCAGCGTCCCCACATCGAACACCGGGGAGCTGTTTTTT. Amino acids: CASSVPTSNTGELFF.

The chain uses TRBV7-2 and TRBJ2-1; possibly TRBD2 for D (6 bases). The CDR3 consists of 14 residues. The germline V gene encodes CDR1 SGHTA and CDR2 FQGNSA. Trimming removed 4 bases from V and 13 bases from J, with 20 bases in between. The CDR3 loop is CASSSRSGTGAQFF. CDR3 nucleotides: TGTGCCAGCAGCTCACGCTCGGGAACGGGAGCACAGTTCTTC. The whole variable domain, remainder taken from reference TRBV7-2 and TRBJ2-1, is GAGVSQSPSNKVTEKGKDVELRCDPISGHTALYWYRQSLGQGLEFLIYFQGNSAPDKSGLPSDRFSAERTGGSVSTLTIQRTQQEDSAVYLCASSSRSGTGAQFFGPGTRLTVL.

CDR3 sequence (DNA): TGTGCCTGGAGTGTAGGAGGGTATAATGGCTACACCTTC. Encoded protein: CAWSVGGYNGYTF. The chain uses TRBV30 and TRBJ1-2; D unclear. The CDR3 loop spans 13 amino acids. With 0 bases removed from V and 6 bases from J, the gap between germline ends came to 11 bases. Germline CDR1 GTSNPN, CDR2 SVGIG (reference sequence).

The chain couples TRBV19 to TRBJ2-3; TRBD1 aligns across 10 bases. The ends lost 6 bases at V and 9 bases at J; junction bases unmatched: 12. CDR1 LNHDA and CDR2 SQIVND come from the germline V gene (reference sequence). The CDR3 runs 15 residues. CDR3 protein: CASSGTGASLGTQYF. The CDR3 nucleotides are TGTGCCAGTAGCGGGACAGGGGCCAGCTTAGGGACGCAGTATTTT.

The V gene is TRBV5-1, the J gene TRBJ2-1, with 10 nucleotides matching TRBD2. V lost 4 bases to trimming and J lost 8 bases; unmatched junction nucleotides: 9. Germline CDR1 is SGHRS and CDR2 is YFSETQ. The CDR3 extends over 15 amino acids. The CDR3, as DNA: TGCGCCAGCAGCGTACTAGCGGGAACGGGCCATGAGCAGTTCTTC. Translated, it gives CASSVLAGTGHEQFF.

The chain employs TRBV27 and TRBJ2-1, with D tentatively TRBD2 (6 bases). Trimming cost V 4 bases and J 8 bases, with 18 bases left between them. Per germline, CDR1 MNHEY and CDR2 SMNVEV (reference sequence). CDR3 length: 15 residues. CDR3 in amino acids: CASSSPAAGPYEQFF. In DNA form, the CDR3 reads TGTGCCAGCAGTTCCCCCGCGGCGGGACCGTATGAGCAGTTCTTC.

This chain joins TRBV14 and TRBJ2-5; the match to TRBD2 covers 12 bases. Per the germline V gene, CDR1 is SGHDN and CDR2 is FVKESK. V dropped 5 bases and J dropped 7; count of bases not matched to a gene: 5. The CDR3 covers 14 residues. The CDR3 loop reads CASSGLAGSATQYF. The DNA for the CDR3 is TGTGCCAGCAGCGGACTAGCGGGATCGGCGACCCAGTACTTC.

The V call is TRBV27, the J call TRBJ2-1; TRBD2 matches at 9 bases. Germline-derived CDR1 and CDR2 are MNHEY and SMNVEV (reference sequence). The junction had 9 bases not matched to a gene; V was cut back by 1 base and J by 14 bases. This CDR3 contains 14 residues. In DNA form, the CDR3 reads TGTGCCAGCAGTTTATACCCTAGCGGGATGTTAGAGTTCTTC. Translation gives CASSLYPSGMLEFF.

The chain carries TRBV7-8 and TRBJ2-2; 7 bases match TRBD1. The CDR3 is 16 amino acids. V shed 3 bases, J shed 3 bases, and the junction held 7 bases outside the gene matches. Germline V gives CDR1 SGHVS, CDR2 FQNEAQ. The CDR3 DNA reads TGTGCCAGCAGCTTTTTCATAGGGGGCGACACCGGGGAGCTGTTTTTT. Amino acid sequence: CASSFFIGGDTGELFF.

This clone has only one observation. V gene TRBV5-1 combines with J gene TRBJ1-1; TRBD1 matches at 7 bases. Germline V lookup: CDR1 SGHRS, CDR2 YFSETQ. Trimming at V came to 2 bases and at J to 1 base, leaving 5 bases not matched to a gene. The CDR3 is 15 residues long. The CDR3 sequence is CASSLGGWGNTEAFF. Here the CDR3 DNA reads TGCGCCAGCAGCTTAGGGGGCTGGGGGAACACTGAAGCTTTCTTT.

This clone appeared a single time. V is TRBV6-5 and J is TRBJ2-7, with TRBD1 as a possible D gene (6 bases). Germline values: CDR1 MNHEY, CDR2 SVGAGI. CDR3 length: 12 amino acids. V shed 7 bases and J shed 5 bases, with 12 bases lying between them. Here the CDR3 reads CASTGVWDEQYF. In DNA form, the CDR3 reads TGTGCCAGCACAGGGGTATGGGACGAGCAGTACTTC.

This clone was detected a few times. The genes are TRBV18 and TRBJ1-5; D is unclear. This CDR3 contains 14 residues. Germline-derived CDR1 and CDR2 are KGHSH and LQKENI. V was clipped by 2 bases and J by 0 bases, with 5 bases between them. The CDR3 region is CASSPTVSNQPQHF. CDR3 DNA: TGTGCCAGCTCACCAACGGTTAGCAATCAGCCCCAGCATTTT.

The chain has TRBV7-6 and TRBJ2-1; 10 nucleotides align to TRBD2. Trimming cost V 2 bases and J 3 bases; bases outside gene matches: 4. The CDR3 extends over 16 amino acids. The germline V gene encodes CDR1 SGHVS and CDR2 FNYEAQ. CDR3 protein: CASSLRAGGSYNEQFF. CDR3 nucleotides: TGTGCCAGCAGCTTACGAGCGGGAGGGAGCTACAATGAGCAGTTCTTC. The full variable domain, rest sourced from reference TRBV7-6 and TRBJ2-1, is GAGVSQSPRYKVTKRGQDVALRCDPISGHVSLYWYRQALGQGPEFLTYFNYEAQQDKSGLPNDRFSAERPEGSISTLTIQRTEQRDSAMYRCASSLRAGGSYNEQFFGPGTRLTVL.

This rearrangement joins TRBV10-3 to TRBJ1-1, with 11 bases that match TRBD1. With V trimmed by 2 bases and J by 5 bases, 10 bases remained unmatched. Germline lookup yields CDR1 ENHRY and CDR2 SYGVKD. This CDR3 is built from 17 residues. CDR3 sequence: CAISEPWTGGVGTEAFF. DNA for the CDR3: TGTGCCATCAGTGAGCCATGGACAGGGGGCGTGGGGACTGAAGCTTTCTTT.

The genes are TRBV29-1 and TRBJ1-2; D remains unclear. CDR1 is SQVTM and CDR2 is ANQGSEA in the germline V gene. V was cut by 3 bases and J by 4 bases, with 9 bases left in between. This CDR3 spans 12 amino acids. The CDR3 DNA sequence: TGCAGCGTTGAGGGCATGTCCTATGGCTACACCTTC. Its translation: CSVEGMSYGYTF.